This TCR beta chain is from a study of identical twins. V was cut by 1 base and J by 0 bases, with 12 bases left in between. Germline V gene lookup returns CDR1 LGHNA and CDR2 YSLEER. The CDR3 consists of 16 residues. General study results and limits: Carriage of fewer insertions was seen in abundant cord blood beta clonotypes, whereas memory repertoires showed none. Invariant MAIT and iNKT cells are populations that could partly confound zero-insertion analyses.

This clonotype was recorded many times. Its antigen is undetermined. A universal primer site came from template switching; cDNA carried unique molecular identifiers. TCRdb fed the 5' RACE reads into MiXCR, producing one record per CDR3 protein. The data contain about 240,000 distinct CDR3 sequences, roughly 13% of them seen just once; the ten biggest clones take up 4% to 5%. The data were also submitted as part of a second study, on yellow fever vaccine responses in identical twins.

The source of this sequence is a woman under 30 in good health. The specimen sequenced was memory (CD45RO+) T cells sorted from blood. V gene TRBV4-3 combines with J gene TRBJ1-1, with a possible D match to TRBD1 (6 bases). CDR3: CASSQGWTAMNTEAFF. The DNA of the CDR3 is TGCGCCAGCAGCCAAGGTTGGACAGCTATGAACACTGAAGCTTTCTTT.